The T cell receptor (beta chain) under discussion was sequenced for a study of lymphopenia after photon versus proton radiotherapy (dated by TCRdb to between 2018 and 2021). Context from the whole study: The immunological effects of photon versus proton radiation therapy were compared in patients with gastrointestinal tumors who developed high-grade lymphopenia. The cohort included some 20 patients with gastrointestinal tumors who developed lymphopenia after receiving either photon or proton therapy. The goal of the study was to characterize the differences between the two radiation modalities in how they affect the immune system. The study at large found these results: Relative stability during treatment was observed in proton-treated patients, whereas loss of naive T cells and TCR diversity and gain of effector/memory populations were observed in photon-treated patients. Across the cohort, an inverse correlation was found between a larger post-nadir drop in TCR diversity and overall survival time among patients who died. The authors looked at the survival association only in patients who died, and they framed better survival with proton therapy as a possibility rather than a demonstrated result. After the lymphocyte count nadir, oligoclonal expansion, especially of CD8+ Temra cells, was observed in photon-treated repertoires, and the drop in diversity was driven by this expansion.

The library was made by the immunoSEQ multiplex PCR assay. T cell repertoires were profiled with deep sequencing of rearranged TCR beta loci together with multiparametric flow cytometry. TCRdb limited this immuneACCESS table to in-frame rearrangements with V and J called. A share of clones is missing; checked studies link under half to unresolved V genes, and the rest is unexplained. The sample contains 75,000 or so clones, 80% to 90% of them found a single time. Of the sample, about 1.3% falls within the top ten clones. This clone has a single count. The specificity of this receptor is unknown. Base qualities were left out, and no much larger clone turns up one base away. At the junction V is shortened by 6 bases and J by 6 bases, with 20 bases in between. The CDR3 starts with the cysteine, ends with the phenylalanine, and has 15 residues. Only CDR3 DNA remains: 45 bases, in frame from the first base. As encoded in the germline V gene, CDR1 is MNHEY while CDR2 is SVGAGI.

The sequence was obtained from a man aged 60-69 years with pancreatic cancer. The sample in question was peripheral blood, obtained from a patient treated with proton-based radiotherapy. Here the chain combines TRBV6-5 and TRBJ1-1; the D gene is perhaps TRBD1, on 5 matching bases. The CDR3 amino acid sequence is: CASSRTLPVGAEAFF. In nucleotides, the sequence is TGTGCCAGCAGCCGGACCTTGCCGGTGGGGGCTGAAGCTTTCTTT.